These 15 T cell receptor beta chains were all obtained from the same sample, sequenced in a study of STAT3 mutations in large granular lymphocyte leukemia (dated by TCRdb to about 2019). Summary of the overall study and its limitations: At least one immunodominant TCRbeta clonotype was identified in every T-LGLL patient, and multiple immunodominant subclonotypes were identified in about half of the T-LGLL patients.

Libraries were built with the immunoSEQ multiplex PCR assay. The table comes from immuneACCESS by way of TCRdb, which keeps in-frame sequences with V and J called. Part of the clones is missing from these tables; in studies checked, under half for an unresolved V gene and the rest for unknown reasons. In all, the sample holds more than 550 clones, and approximately 35% of those were seen once. In total, the top ten clones hold 60% to 80% of the sample. These receptors lack a known antigen. Sequencing used peripheral blood mononuclear cells. The receptors shown here come from a male patient in his fifties or sixties with T-cell large granular lymphocyte leukemia. Some clones in this sample may be carry-over from other donors' samples. The age is the age at diagnosis.

This clone is large within its sample. This chain uses TRBV27 with TRBJ2-3; no clear D gene. Germline V gene lookup returns CDR1 MNHEY and CDR2 SMNVEV (reference sequence). The CDR3 is 13 residues long. V was clipped by 5 bases and J by 6 bases, with 12 bases between them. The CDR3 DNA sequence: TGTGCCAGCAGTCCAACCTCGGAGGATACGCAGTATTTT. It translates to CASSPTSEDTQYF.

The rearrangement links TRBV5-6 to TRBJ1-1; D is perhaps TRBD1 (5 bases). The length of the CDR3 is 13 residues. The V end lost 0 bases, the J end lost 5 bases, and 8 bases lay between the germline ends. Germline V gene lookup returns CDR1 SGHDT and CDR2 YYEEEE. CDR3 DNA sequence: TGTGCCAGCAGCTTGGCCGGGGCGACTGAAGCTTTCTTT. Its translation is CASSLAGATEAFF.

The chain links TRBV18 to TRBJ1-1; D call uncertain. Trimming took off 2 bases at V and 1 base at J, with 8 bases between the two ends. This CDR3 has 14 amino acids. Germline assignment: CDR1 KGHSH and CDR2 LQKENI. The DNA for the CDR3 is TGTGCCAGCTCACCAAAGGCTAAGAACACTGAAGCTTTCTTT. Residues: CASSPKAKNTEAFF.

In its sample, this clone was seen a few times. As DNA, the CDR3 is TGTGCCAGCAGTACAGGCACTGAAGCTTTCTTT. This codes for CASSTGTEAFF. J is TRBJ1-1 and V is TRBV27, with D maybe TRBD1 (5 bases). Trimming left V 5 bases short and J 4 bases short, with 5 bases between. CDR3 length: 11 residues. Germline V gene lookup returns CDR1 MNHEY and CDR2 SMNVEV (reference sequence).

This clone has just a few counts. The V call is TRBV9, the J call TRBJ2-7, with 7 positions matching TRBD2. There are 16 residues in the CDR3. CDR1 and CDR2 (germline): SGDLS, YYNGEE. V lost 0 bases to trimming and J lost 2 bases; unmatched junction nucleotides: 8. In DNA form, the CDR3 reads TGTGCCAGCAGCGTAGGAGTCAGGGAGGGTGCCTACGAGCAGTACGTC. Its translation: CASSVGVREGAYEQYV.

This clone has only a few counts. V is TRBV7-2 and J is TRBJ2-1, with 7 bases lining up with TRBD1. Germline CDR1 SGHTA, CDR2 FQGNSA. The V gene end was trimmed by 5 bases and the J gene end by 4 bases; junction bases not matched to a gene: 5. There are 14 residues in the CDR3. CDR3 in amino acids: CASSADREYNEQFF. The CDR3 DNA reads TGTGCCAGCAGCGCCGACAGGGAATACAATGAGCAGTTCTTC.

The CDR3 bases are TGTGCCAGCAGCTCCACAGGTCCCGATACGCAGTATTTT. Amino acids: CASSSTGPDTQYF. The chain has TRBV7-2 and TRBJ2-3; D may be TRBD1 (5 bases). The length of the CDR3 is 13 residues. Germline CDR1 and CDR2: SGHTA and FQGNSA. Trimming stripped 4 bases from V and 6 bases from J, with 11 bases between.

The chain joins TRBV5-4 to TRBJ1-4; D may be TRBD1 (5 bases). The CDR3 runs 15 residues. V shed 4 bases and J shed 0 bases, with 10 bases lying between them. Germline lookup yields CDR1 SGHNT and CDR2 YYREEE (reference sequence). CDR3 DNA sequence: TGTGCCAGCAGCCCCTCGACAGCAACTAATGAAAAACTGTTTTTT. Protein product: CASSPSTATNEKLFF.

The chain carries TRBV7-9 and TRBJ1-4; D ambiguous. Between the trimmed V and J ends, which lost 5 bases and 2 bases, there was a span of 0 bases. The CDR3 has 11 residues. The V gene's germline CDR1 is SEHNR and CDR2 FQNEAQ (reference sequence). DNA for the CDR3: TGTGCCAGCAGCACTAATGAAAAACTGTTTTTT. Translation: CASSTNEKLFF.

This clone was observed a handful of times. The chain links TRBV18 to TRBJ1-2; D perhaps matches TRBD1 (5 bases). V lost 6 bases to trimming and J lost 3 bases, with 17 bases between them. The CDR3 spans 15 residues. Germline loops: CDR1 KGHSH, CDR2 LQKENI. This CDR3 reads CASSTQGRGDYGYTF. CDR3 DNA: TGTGCCAGCTCCACCCAAGGCCGGGGGGACTATGGCTACACCTTC.

The chain carries TRBV4-2 and TRBJ2-7; the match to TRBD2 covers 8 bases. Trimming at V came to 1 base and at J to 2 bases, leaving 7 bases not matched to a gene. Germline V lookup: CDR1 LGHNA, CDR2 YNFKEQ. The CDR3 runs 16 residues. The chain's CDR3 is CASSQGTSGSAYEQYF. The CDR3 bases are TGTGCCAGCAGCCAAGGAACCAGCGGGAGCGCCTACGAGCAGTACTTC.

The CDR3 sequence: CASSTRTGVETQYF. The CDR3 coding sequence is TGTGCCAGCAGCACCCGGACAGGGGTAGAGACCCAGTACTTC. The rearrangement uses TRBV7-9 and TRBJ2-5; 9 bases are shared with TRBD1. The CDR3 is 14 amino acids. Losses at the gene ends were 5 bases for V and 4 bases for J; bases not matched to a gene: 5. Germline V CDR1 and CDR2: SEHNR, FQNEAQ (reference sequence).

V is TRBV27 and J is TRBJ2-7; unclear D gene. Germline V gene lookup returns CDR1 MNHEY and CDR2 SMNVEV (reference sequence). The V end lost 5 bases, the J end lost 4 bases, and 9 bases lay between the germline ends. The CDR3 sequence is 12 residues long. CDR3 sequence (DNA): TGTGCCAGCAGTACCCCAGGATACGAGCAGTACTTC. Translated, it gives CASSTPGYEQYF.

This clone is categorized as medium-sized. V usage is TRBV18 and J usage is TRBJ1-5, with TRBD1 matching over 10 bases. This CDR3 is built from 14 residues. V shed 4 bases and J 5 bases; nucleotides not matched to a gene: 2. Germline CDR1 is KGHSH and CDR2 is LQKENI. The CDR3: CASSLTGGDQPQHF. In DNA, the CDR3 is TGTGCCAGCTCACTGACAGGGGGCGATCAGCCCCAGCATTTT. The complete variable domain, with remaining parts taken from reference TRBV18 and TRBJ1-5, reads NAGVMQNPRHLVRRRGQEARLRCSPMKGHSHVYWYRQLPEEGLKFMVYLQKENIIDESGMPKERFSAEFPKEGPSILRIQQVVRGDSAAYFCASSLTGGDQPQHFGDGTRLSIL.

The chain uses TRBV18 and TRBJ2-7; 7 nucleotides agree with TRBD1. The V and J ends lost 1 base and 5 bases, in that order; junction bases with no gene match: 8. CDR1 and CDR2 from the germline V gene are KGHSH and LQKENI. The CDR3 has 15 amino acids. The CDR3, as DNA: TGTGCCAGCTCACCACGGTCAGAAGGGGGCCACGAGCAGTACTTC. This gives the protein CASSPRSEGGHEQYF.